This T cell receptor (beta chain) was sequenced for a study of shared clonotypes between healthy human individuals. Study-wide results and limits: Compared with clonotypes that all four donors shared, non-shared clonotypes had lower generation probabilities.

This clone was found once. Its antigen is undetermined. Sequencing was at deep level. Clones were sequenced by immunoSEQ multiplex PCR, and TCRdb holds only the in-frame ones, with some missing. The data hold approximately 1,500,000 clones, with 95% to 99% observed a single time. The CDR3 loop spans 15 amino acids. V was trimmed by 2 bases and J by 3 bases, leaving 11 bases between them. Germline-derived CDR1 and CDR2 are KGHSH and LQKENI. This clonotype was sampled from a man aged 25 to 40 in good health. The sample consisted of naive CD4+ T cells sorted from blood. Subset here: CD45RA+ positively selected. The V and J genes are TRBV18 and TRBJ1-5; D is unresolved. CDR3 DNA sequence: TGTGCCAGCTCACCAAAGACTATCGACAATCAGCCCCAGCATTTT. Residues: CASSPKTIDNQPQHF.